Each of the 7 T cell receptor beta chains below was sequenced from the same sample in a study of control samples from healthy donors and cancer patients (TCRdb year 2020). The method behind the library was the immunoSEQ multiplex PCR assay. The immuneACCESS repertoire file appears here via TCRdb, limited to in-frame rearrangements. These files lack a portion of the clones; in checked studies, under half of the deficit traces to unresolved V genes, and the cause of the others is not known. The sample table lists approximately 150,000 clones, about 90% of them with a count of one. The ten most abundant clones make up 0.68% of the sample. The sample comprised blood. The receptors were gathered from a woman in her twenties or thirties in good health.

This chain connects TRBV5-5 to TRBJ2-7; TRBD2 is a possible D gene (6 bases). Germline CDR1 and CDR2: SGHKS and YYEKEE (reference sequence). Trimming stripped 4 bases from V and 3 bases from J, with 14 bases between. The CDR3 sequence is 14 residues long. DNA for the CDR3: TGTGCCAGCAGCGTCCGGGACTCCGTCTACGAGCAGTACTTC. Translating it yields CASSVRDSVYEQYF.

This clone appeared a single time. This rearrangement joins TRBV5-6 to TRBJ2-5; 9 positions agree with TRBD2. J was trimmed by 7 bases and V by 5 bases; bases with no gene match: 6. Per germline, CDR1 SGHDT and CDR2 YYEEEE. This CDR3 contains 13 residues. The DNA for the CDR3 is TGTGCCAGCAGAGCGGGACTAGCCACGACCCAGTACTTC. As protein: CASRAGLATTQYF. Drawing the rest from reference TRBV5-6 and TRBJ2-5, the complete variable domain is DAGVTQSPTHLIKTRGQQVTLRCSPKSGHDTVSWYQQALGQGPQFIFQYYEEEERQRGNFPDRFSGHQFPNYSSELNVNALLLGDSALYLCASRAGLATTQYFGPGTRLLVL.

The chain couples TRBV19 to TRBJ1-1; the match to TRBD1 covers 7 bases. V lost 7 bases to trimming and J lost 1 base; unmatched junction nucleotides: 9. CDR1 is LNHDA, CDR2 SQIVND, per germline (reference sequence). This CDR3 contains 15 residues. The CDR3 sequence is CASTRDRSSNTEAFF. CDR3 DNA sequence: TGTGCCAGTACCCGGGACAGATCTTCGAACACTGAAGCTTTCTTT.

This chain links TRBV11-2 with TRBJ2-2; possibly TRBD1 or TRBD2 for D (5 bases each). The CDR3 consists of 14 residues. In germline, CDR1 is SGHAT, CDR2 FQNNGV. V was pared by 6 bases and J by 4 bases, with 12 bases between. Here the CDR3 DNA reads TGTGCCAGCAGGGCAAGTGGGGGCACCGGGGAGCTGTTTTTT. The encoded protein is CASRASGGTGELFF.

The chain carries TRBV28 and TRBJ2-7, with 13 bases lining up with TRBD2. CDR3 length: 14 amino acids. J gave up 5 bases and V 5 bases, and 3 bases lay outside the gene matches. The V gene's germline CDR1 is MDHEN and CDR2 SYDVKM. The chain's CDR3 is CASSLGLAGDEQYF. CDR3 DNA: TGTGCCAGCAGTCTCGGACTAGCGGGAGACGAGCAGTACTTC.

Here the CDR3 reads CASSTWTGFTEAFF. In DNA form, the CDR3 reads TGTGCCAGCAGCACCTGGACAGGGTTCACTGAAGCTTTCTTT. This chain uses TRBV9 with TRBJ1-1, with TRBD1 identical over 8 bases. V was pared by 4 bases and J by 4 bases, with 6 bases of the junction left unmatched. Germline V CDR1 and CDR2: SGDLS, YYNGEE. This CDR3 is 14 amino acids long.

The rearrangement uses TRBV7-9 and TRBJ2-7; TRBD1 might be the D (8 bases). The CDR3 length is 18 residues. CDR1 is SEHNR, CDR2 FQNEAQ, per germline (reference sequence). V lost 2 bases, J lost 1 base, and 21 bases lay in between. The CDR3 region is CASSLSPGGWRESYEQYF. The CDR3 coding sequence is TGTGCCAGCAGCTTAAGCCCAGGGGGCTGGCGGGAGTCCTACGAGCAGTACTTC. The complete variable domain, with remaining parts taken from reference TRBV7-9 and TRBJ2-7, reads DTGVSQNPRHKITKRGQNVTFRCDPISEHNRLYWYRQTLGQGPEFLTYFQNEAQLEKSRLLSDRFSAERPKGSFSTLEIQRTEQGDSAMYLCASSLSPGGWRESYEQYFGPGTRLTVT.